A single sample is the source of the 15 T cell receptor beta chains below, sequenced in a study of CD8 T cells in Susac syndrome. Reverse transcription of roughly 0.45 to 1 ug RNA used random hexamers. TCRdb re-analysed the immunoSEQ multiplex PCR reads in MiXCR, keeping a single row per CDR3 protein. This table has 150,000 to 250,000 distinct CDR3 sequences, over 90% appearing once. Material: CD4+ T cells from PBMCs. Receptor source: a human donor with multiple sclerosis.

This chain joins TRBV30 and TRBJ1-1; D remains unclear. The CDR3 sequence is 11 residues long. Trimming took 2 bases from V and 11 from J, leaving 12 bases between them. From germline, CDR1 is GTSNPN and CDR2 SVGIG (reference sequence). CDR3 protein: CAWSPSREAFF. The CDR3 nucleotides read TGTGCCTGGAGTCCTTCGCGGGAGGCTTTCTTT.

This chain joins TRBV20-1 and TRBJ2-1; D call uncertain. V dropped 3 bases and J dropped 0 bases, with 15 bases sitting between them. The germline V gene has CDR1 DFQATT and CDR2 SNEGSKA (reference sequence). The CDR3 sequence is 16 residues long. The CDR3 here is CSASHSGPSSYNEQFF. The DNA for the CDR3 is TGCAGTGCTAGCCATTCAGGTCCCAGCTCCTACAATGAGCAGTTCTTC.

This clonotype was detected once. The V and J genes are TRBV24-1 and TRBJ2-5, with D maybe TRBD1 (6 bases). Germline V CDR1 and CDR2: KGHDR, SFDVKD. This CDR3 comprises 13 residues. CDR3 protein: CATGTPAQETQYF. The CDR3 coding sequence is TGTGCTACAGGGACCCCTGCCCAAGAGACCCAGTACTTC.

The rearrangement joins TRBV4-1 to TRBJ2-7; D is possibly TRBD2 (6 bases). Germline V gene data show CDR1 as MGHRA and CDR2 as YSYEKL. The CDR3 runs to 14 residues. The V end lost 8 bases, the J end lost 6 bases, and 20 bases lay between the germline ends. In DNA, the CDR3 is TGCGCCAGCTCTCAGCTGGCGGGGATCTCCGAGCAGTACTTC. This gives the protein CASSQLAGISEQYF.

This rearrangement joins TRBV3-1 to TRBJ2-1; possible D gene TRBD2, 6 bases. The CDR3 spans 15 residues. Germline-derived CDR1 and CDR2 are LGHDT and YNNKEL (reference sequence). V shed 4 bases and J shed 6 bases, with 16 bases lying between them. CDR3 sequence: CASSLRDWVPNEQFF. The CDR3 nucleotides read TGTGCCAGCAGCCTCCGGGACTGGGTACCCAATGAGCAGTTCTTC.

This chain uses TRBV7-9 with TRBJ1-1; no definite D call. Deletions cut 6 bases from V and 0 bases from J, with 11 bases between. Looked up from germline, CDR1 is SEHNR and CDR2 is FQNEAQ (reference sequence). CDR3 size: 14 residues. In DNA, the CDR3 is TGTGCCAGCAGGGAGGAGGCTATGAACACTGAAGCTTTCTTT. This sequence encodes CASREEAMNTEAFF.

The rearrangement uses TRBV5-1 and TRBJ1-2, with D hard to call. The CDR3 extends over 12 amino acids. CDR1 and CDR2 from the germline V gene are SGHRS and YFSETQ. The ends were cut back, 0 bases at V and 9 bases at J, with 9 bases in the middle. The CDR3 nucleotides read TGCGCCAGCAGCTTGGATTCTGGACGCTACACCTTC. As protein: CASSLDSGRYTF.

CDR3 sequence: CASSDTAGGEQFF. The CDR3 nucleotides are TGCGCCAGCAGCGATACTGCGGGAGGTGAGCAGTTCTTC. The chain joins TRBV5-1 to TRBJ2-1; TRBD2 aligns across 8 bases. This CDR3 region has 13 residues. CDR1 SGHRS and CDR2 YFSETQ come from the germline V gene. With 4 bases clipped from V and 9 bases from J, the junction kept 6 bases outside the gene matches.

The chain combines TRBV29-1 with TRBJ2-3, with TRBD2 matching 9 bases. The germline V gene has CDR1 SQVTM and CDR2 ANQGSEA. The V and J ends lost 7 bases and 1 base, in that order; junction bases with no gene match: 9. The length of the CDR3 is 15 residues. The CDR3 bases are TGCAGCGCCAGAACGGGACTAGCAGGCACAGATACGCAGTATTTT. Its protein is CSARTGLAGTDTQYF.

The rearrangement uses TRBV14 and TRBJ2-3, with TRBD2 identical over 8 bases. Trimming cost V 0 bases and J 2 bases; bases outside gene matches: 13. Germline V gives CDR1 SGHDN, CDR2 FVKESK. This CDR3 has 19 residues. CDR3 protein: CASSQEELFAGGPTDTQYF. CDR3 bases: TGTGCCAGCAGCCAAGAGGAGTTGTTCGCGGGGGGACCCACAGATACGCAGTATTTT.

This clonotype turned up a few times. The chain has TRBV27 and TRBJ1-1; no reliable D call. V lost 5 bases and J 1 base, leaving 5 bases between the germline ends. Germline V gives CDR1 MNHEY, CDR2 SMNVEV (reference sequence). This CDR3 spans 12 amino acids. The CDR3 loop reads CASSPGNTEAFF. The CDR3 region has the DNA TGTGCCAGCAGTCCTGGGAACACTGAAGCTTTCTTT.

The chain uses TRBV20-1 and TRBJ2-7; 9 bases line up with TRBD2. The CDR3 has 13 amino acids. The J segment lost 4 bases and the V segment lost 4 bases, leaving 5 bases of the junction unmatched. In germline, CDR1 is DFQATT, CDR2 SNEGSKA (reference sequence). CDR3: CSATLAGVYEQYF. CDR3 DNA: TGCAGTGCTACTTTAGCGGGAGTTTACGAGCAGTACTTC.

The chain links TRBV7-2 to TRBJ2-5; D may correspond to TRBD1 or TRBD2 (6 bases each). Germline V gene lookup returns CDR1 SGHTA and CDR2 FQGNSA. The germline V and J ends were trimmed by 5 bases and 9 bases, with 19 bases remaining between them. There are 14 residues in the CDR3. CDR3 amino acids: CASSPGAPPRAQYF. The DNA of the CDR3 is TGTGCCAGCAGCCCGGGGGCTCCACCCCGGGCCCAGTACTTC.

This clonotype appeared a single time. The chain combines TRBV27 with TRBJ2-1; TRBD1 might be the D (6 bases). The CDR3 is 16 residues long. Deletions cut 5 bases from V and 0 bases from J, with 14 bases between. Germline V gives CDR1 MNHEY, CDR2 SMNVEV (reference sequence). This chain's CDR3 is CASSGAGASSYNEQFF. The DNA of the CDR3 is TGTGCCAGCAGTGGGGCAGGGGCGAGCTCCTACAATGAGCAGTTCTTC.

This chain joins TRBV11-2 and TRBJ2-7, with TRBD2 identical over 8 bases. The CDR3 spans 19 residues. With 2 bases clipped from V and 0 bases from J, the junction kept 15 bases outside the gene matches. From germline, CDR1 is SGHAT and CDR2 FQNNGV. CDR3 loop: CASSLSLLAEGGPSYEQYF. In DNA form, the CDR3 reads TGTGCCAGCAGCTTATCCCTACTAGCGGAGGGGGGGCCCTCCTACGAGCAGTACTTC. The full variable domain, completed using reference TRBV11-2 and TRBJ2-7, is EAGVAQSPRYKIIEKRQSVAFWCNPISGHATLYWYQQILGQGPKLLIQFQNNGVVDDSQLPKDRFSAERLKGVDSTLKIQPAKLEDSAVYLCASSLSLLAEGGPSYEQYFGPGTRLTVT.